The rows below give T cell receptor beta chains drawn from one sample of a study of CD8 T cells in ankylosing spondylitis. Each CDR3 protein is one row after TCRdb ran MiXCR on the 5' RACE reads. The sample has almost 400,000 distinct CDR3 sequences, about 20% seen once. Sequenced sample: blood, either unsorted or a sorted T cell fraction (not recorded which). Source of these receptors: a male donor with ankylosing spondylitis. Each CDR3 is given with its conserved first and last residue. A D gene is named only where the DNA matches it firmly. Size is stated for part of the rows, as once, few or many counts, or as a class when the clone is expanded.

v_call	j_call	clone_size	d_call	cdr3_aa	cdr3_nt
TRBV5-6	TRBJ2-3	NA	NA	CASSLDYSNTQYF	TGTGCCAGCAGCTTAGACTATTCTAATACGCAGTATTTT
TRBV6-5	TRBJ1-2	few	NA	CASSYIQGHGYTF	TGTGCCAGCAGTTACATCCAGGGGCATGGCTACACCTTC
TRBV20-1	TRBJ1-2	few	NA	CSARDFETSNYGYTF	TGCAGTGCTAGAGATTTCGAGACAAGCAACTATGGCTACACCTTC
TRBV20-1	TRBJ2-5	few	TRBD1	CSASAPGQQETQYF	TGCAGTGCGAGCGCTCCGGGACAGCAAGAGACCCAGTACTTC
TRBV7-8	TRBJ2-1	NA	TRBD2	CASSLAGGGSFYNEQFF	TGTGCCAGCAGCTTAGCGGGCGGCGGGAGCTTTTACAATGAGCAGTTCTTC
TRBV4-1	TRBJ2-3	NA	TRBD2	CASSQPGLAGGTSTDTQYF	TGCGCCAGCAGCCAACCCGGACTAGCGGGAGGAACTAGCACAGATACGCAGTATTTT
TRBV29-1	TRBJ1-1	NA	NA	CSVGRGNAFF	TGCAGCGTTGGGAGGGGGAATGCTTTCTTT
TRBV28	TRBJ2-3	NA	NA	CASSLGVVAGTDTQYF	TGTGCCAGCAGTTTAGGGGTAGTAGCGGGCACAGATACGCAGTATTTT
TRBV12-3/TRBV12-4	TRBJ2-3	NA	NA	CASSLAPGGTDTQYF	TGTGCCAGCAGTTTAGCGCCGGGTGGCACAGATACGCAGTATTTT
TRBV15	TRBJ2-3	NA	TRBD2	CATSRDPAGVTDTQYF	TGTGCCACCAGCAGAGACCCAGCGGGAGTCACAGATACGCAGTATTTT
TRBV30	TRBJ2-7	NA	NA	CAWAETGPYEQYF	TGTGCCTGGGCGGAGACTGGCCCCTACGAGCAGTACTTC
TRBV29-1	TRBJ1-2	NA	NA	CSAGTNYGYTF	TGCAGCGCCGGGACTAACTATGGCTACACCTTC
TRBV9	TRBJ2-7	NA	TRBD2	CASSPWTSESYEQYF	TGTGCCAGCAGCCCTTGGACTAGCGAGTCCTACGAGCAGTACTTC
TRBV4-3	TRBJ2-6	many	TRBD1	CASSQAYITGAGANVLTF	TGCGCCAGCAGCCAAGCCTACATTACAGGGGCCGGGGCCAACGTCCTGACTTTC
TRBV6-1	TRBJ2-1	NA	NA	CASGQEGSYNEQFF	TGTGCCAGCGGGCAGGAGGGATCCTACAATGAGCAGTTCTTC
TRBV18	TRBJ2-2	few	NA	CASSPPSTDTGELFF	TGTGCCAGCTCACCACCCTCGACAGACACCGGGGAGCTGTTTTTT
TRBV3-1	TRBJ2-3	NA	TRBD2	CASSQLLAGETDTQYF	TGTGCCAGCAGCCAACTTCTAGCGGGAGAGACAGATACGCAGTATTTT
TRBV20-1	TRBJ2-1	NA	NA	CSARASQGQRSLADYNEQFF	TGCAGTGCTAGAGCCTCTCAGGGGCAGAGGAGCCTAGCGGACTACAATGAGCAGTTCTTC
TRBV9	TRBJ2-2	few	TRBD2	CASGRGSGTGELFF	TGTGCCAGCGGGCGCGGGAGCGGGACCGGGGAGCTGTTTTTT
TRBV7-8	TRBJ2-2	few	TRBD2	CASSSSPKGGRARTGELFF	TGTGCCAGCAGCTCCTCCCCTAAAGGCGGGAGGGCCAGGACCGGGGAGCTGTTTTTT
TRBV19	TRBJ2-1	few	NA	CASSIGRVGYNEQFF	TGTGCCAGTAGTATAGGTAGGGTTGGGTACAATGAGCAGTTCTTC
TRBV7-3	TRBJ2-3	once	TRBD2	CASSSRLAGGIGTDTQYF	TGTGCCAGCAGCTCCAGACTAGCGGGAGGAATCGGCACAGATACGCAGTATTTT
TRBV10-3	TRBJ2-3	few	TRBD2	CAISDPSLAGGIDTQYF	TGTGCCATCAGTGATCCGTCACTAGCGGGAGGGATAGATACGCAGTATTTT
TRBV29-1	TRBJ2-7	few	NA	CSVEKGGPGYEQYF	TGCAGCGTAGAGAAGGGGGGGCCCGGGTACGAGCAGTACTTC
TRBV4-3	TRBJ2-1	few	TRBD2	CASSRGLAGTTYNEQFF	TGCGCCAGCAGCCGCGGACTAGCGGGGACTACCTACAATGAGCAGTTCTTC
TRBV11-2	TRBJ2-1	NA	NA	CASSLVGSISYNEQFF	TGTGCCAGCAGCTTAGTGGGGTCGATCTCCTACAATGAGCAGTTCTTC
TRBV7-9	TRBJ1-1	NA	NA	CASSNMGGGTEAFF	TGTGCCAGCAGCAATATGGGGGGGGGGACTGAAGCTTTCTTT
TRBV11-2	TRBJ2-7	NA	TRBD2	CASSPQASGRQTPYEQYF	TGTGCCAGCAGCCCGCAAGCTAGCGGGAGACAGACTCCCTACGAGCAGTACTTC
TRBV5-1	TRBJ2-1	many	NA	CASTIGTVNEQFF	TGCGCCAGCACCATAGGGACGGTCAATGAGCAGTTCTTC
TRBV7-2	TRBJ2-2	few	TRBD2	CASSLRTSVGELFF	TGTGCCAGCAGCCTAAGGACTAGCGTTGGGGAGCTGTTTTTT
TRBV6-4	TRBJ1-5	few	NA	CASSDREGQPQHF	TGTGCCAGCAGTGACAGGGAGGGTCAGCCCCAGCATTTT
TRBV27	TRBJ2-7	few	TRBD2	CASSFSSGRGGYEQYF	TGTGCCAGCAGTTTTTCTAGCGGGAGAGGTGGCTACGAGCAGTACTTC
TRBV7-2	TRBJ2-5	NA	NA	CASSLFRTEETQYF	TGTGCCAGCAGCTTATTCAGGACCGAAGAGACCCAGTACTTC
TRBV4-2	TRBJ1-1	few	NA	CASSNLAEAFF	TGTGCCAGCAGTAACCTTGCTGAAGCTTTCTTT
TRBV7-6	TRBJ2-3	many	NA	CASSLIDTQYF	TGTGCCAGCAGCTTAATAGATACGCAGTATTTT
TRBV28	TRBJ1-2	once	TRBD1	CASSSRIRTGGYGYTF	TGTGCCAGCAGTTCCCGAATCCGGACAGGGGGCTATGGCTACACCTTC
TRBV6-1	TRBJ1-2	NA	TRBD1	CASSRRVQGGISGYTF	TGTGCCAGCAGCCGAAGGGTACAGGGGGGGATCTCTGGCTACACCTTC
TRBV19	TRBJ1-1	few	TRBD1	CASSIPRGQGAVNTEAFF	TGTGCCAGTAGTATACCTCGTGGACAGGGGGCGGTCAACACTGAAGCTTTCTTT
TRBV9	TRBJ1-5	few	TRBD1	CASSVGTGGNQPQHF	TGTGCCAGCAGCGTGGGGACAGGGGGCAATCAGCCCCAGCATTTT
TRBV3-1	TRBJ2-3	NA	NA	CASSQVRVSPDTQYF	TGTGCCAGCAGCCAAGTGCGGGTCAGCCCCGATACGCAGTATTTT